The 7 T cell receptor beta chains below were found in one sample sequenced in a study of early T cells in non-severe SARS-CoV-2 infection (dated by TCRdb to 2020 to 2022). The receptor library was made with 5' RACE. The run used a NextSeq 500. TCRdb's own reprocessing of the public reads used fastp at Q25 and MiXCR and kept productive beta chains. Each entry merges the rows of one CDR3 protein and shows their most common DNA and genes. The sample table records 65,000 to 95,000 distinct CDR3 sequences; over 9% of these occur just once. About 4.6% of the sample rests with the top ten. Input material: whole blood. All receptors derive from an adult who was a healthcare worker with PCR-confirmed SARS-CoV-2 infection or an uninfected control (not recorded which).

This clonotype was seen ten or more times. This chain links TRBV27 with TRBJ2-1; D might be TRBD1 (6 bases). Germline CDR1 is MNHEY and CDR2 is SMNVEV (reference sequence). V lost 1 base, J lost 5 bases, and 9 bases lay in between. The CDR3 extends over 14 amino acids. The CDR3 reads CASSLWGQNNEQFF. CDR3 in DNA: TGTGCCAGCAGTTTATGGGGACAAAACAATGAGCAGTTCTTC.

This clonotype was detected ten times or more. The chain employs TRBV20-1 and TRBJ2-1, with 10 nucleotides matching TRBD2. The germline CDR1 and CDR2 sequences are DFQATT and SNEGSKA (reference sequence). Unmatched junction bases numbered 6, after V lost 3 bases and J lost 7 bases. The length of the CDR3 is 14 residues. CDR3 sequence reads: CSASPTSGANEQFF. CDR3 sequence (DNA): TGCAGTGCTAGTCCTACTAGCGGGGCAAATGAGCAGTTCTTC.

The sample holds many counts of this clonotype. The V call is TRBV7-9, the J call TRBJ2-1; 13 positions match TRBD2. Germline V CDR1 and CDR2: SEHNR, FQNEAQ (reference sequence). This CDR3 comprises 17 residues. V lost 0 bases and J lost 5; bases outside the gene matches: 4. CDR3 DNA: TGTGCCAGCAGCTTAGCGGGACTAGCGGGAATAAACAATGAGCAGTTCTTC. Protein sequence: CASSLAGLAGINNEQFF.

The gene calls are TRBV5-4 and TRBJ1-5, with 7 bases identical to TRBD1. V was clipped by 3 bases and J by 3 bases; unmatched bases: 6. There are 15 residues in the CDR3. The germline CDR1 and CDR2 sequences are SGHNT and YYREEE (reference sequence). CDR3 sequence (DNA): TGTGCCAGCAGCTCGGGGGGACAGCACAATCAGCCCCAGCATTTT. This sequence encodes CASSSGGQHNQPQHF.

The chain has TRBV3-1 and TRBJ2-1; no reliable D call. Deletions cut 4 bases from V and 7 bases from J, with 17 bases between. This CDR3 has 15 residues. Germline V lookup: CDR1 LGHDT, CDR2 YNNKEL (reference sequence). The CDR3 reads CASSRMAGRKNEQFF. The CDR3 nucleotides read TGTGCCAGCAGCCGGATGGCCGGACGGAAGAATGAGCAGTTCTTC.

This clonotype came up many times. The CDR3 spells CASSRDGSYEQYF. CDR3 DNA sequence: TGTGCCAGCTCCCGGGACGGCTCCTACGAGCAGTACTTC. This chain links TRBV18 with TRBJ2-7; either TRBD1 or TRBD2 may fit D (5 bases each). The germline V gene encodes CDR1 KGHSH and CDR2 LQKENI. Trimming pared 6 bases from V and 0 bases from J, leaving 9 bases between. The length of the CDR3 is 13 residues.

This clonotype was recorded many times. This rearrangement joins TRBV2 to TRBJ1-1; no clear D. The CDR3 extends over 15 amino acids. Germline CDR1 reads SNHLY; CDR2 reads FYNNEI. Trimming took 2 bases from V and 0 from J, leaving 10 bases between them. CDR3 nucleotide sequence: TGTGCCAGCAGTGAACTCAGCGTGGTGAACACTGAAGCTTTCTTT. This gives the protein CASSELSVVNTEAFF.